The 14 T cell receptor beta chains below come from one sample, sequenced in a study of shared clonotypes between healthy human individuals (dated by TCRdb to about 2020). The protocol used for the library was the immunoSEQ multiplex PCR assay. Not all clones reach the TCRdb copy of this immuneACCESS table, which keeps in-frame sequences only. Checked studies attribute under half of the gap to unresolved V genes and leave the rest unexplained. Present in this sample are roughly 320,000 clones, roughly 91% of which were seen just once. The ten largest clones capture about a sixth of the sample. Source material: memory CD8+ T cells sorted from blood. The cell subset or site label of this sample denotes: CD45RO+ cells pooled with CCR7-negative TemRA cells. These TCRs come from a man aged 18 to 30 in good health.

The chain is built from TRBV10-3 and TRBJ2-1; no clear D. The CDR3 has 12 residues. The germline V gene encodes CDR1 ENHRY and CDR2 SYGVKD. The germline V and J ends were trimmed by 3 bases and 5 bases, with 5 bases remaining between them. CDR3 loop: CAISDTHNEQFF. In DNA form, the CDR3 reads TGTGCCATCAGTGACACCCACAATGAGCAGTTCTTC.

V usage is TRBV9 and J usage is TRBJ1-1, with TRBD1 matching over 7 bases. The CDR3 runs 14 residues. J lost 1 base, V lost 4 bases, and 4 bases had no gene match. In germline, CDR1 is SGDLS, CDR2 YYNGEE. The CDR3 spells CASSWGDRNTEAFF. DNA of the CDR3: TGTGCCAGCAGCTGGGGGGACAGGAACACTGAAGCTTTCTTT.

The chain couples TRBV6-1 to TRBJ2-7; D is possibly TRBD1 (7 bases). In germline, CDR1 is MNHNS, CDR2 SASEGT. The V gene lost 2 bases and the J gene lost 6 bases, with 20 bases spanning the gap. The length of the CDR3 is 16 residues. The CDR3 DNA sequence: TGTGCCAGCAGTGAATATGGGGACAGCGGGCTTAGCGAGCAGTACTTC. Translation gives CASSEYGDSGLSEQYF.

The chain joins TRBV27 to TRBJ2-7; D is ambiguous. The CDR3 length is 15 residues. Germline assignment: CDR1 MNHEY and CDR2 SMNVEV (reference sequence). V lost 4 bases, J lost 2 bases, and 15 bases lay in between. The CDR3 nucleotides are TGTGCCAGCAGTTCAGTTTCCCCCGTCCCCTACGAGCAGTACTTC. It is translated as CASSSVSPVPYEQYF.

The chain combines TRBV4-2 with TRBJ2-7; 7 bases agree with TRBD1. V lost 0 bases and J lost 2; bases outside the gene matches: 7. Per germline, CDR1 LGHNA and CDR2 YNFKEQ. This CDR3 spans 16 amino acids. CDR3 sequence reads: CASSQDPGQDPYEQYF. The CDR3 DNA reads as TGTGCCAGCAGCCAAGATCCCGGACAGGATCCCTACGAGCAGTACTTC.

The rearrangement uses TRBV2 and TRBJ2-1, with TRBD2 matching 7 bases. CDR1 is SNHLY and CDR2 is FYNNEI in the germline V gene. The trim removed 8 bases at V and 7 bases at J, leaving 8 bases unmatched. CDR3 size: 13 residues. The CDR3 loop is CASWFGEGNEQFF. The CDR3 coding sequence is TGTGCCAGCTGGTTTGGGGAGGGGAATGAGCAGTTCTTC. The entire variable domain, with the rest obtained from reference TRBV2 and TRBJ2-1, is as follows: EPEVTQTPSHQVTQMGQEVILRCVPISNHLYFYWYRQILGQKVEFLVSFYNNEISEKSEIFDDQFSVERPDGSNFTLKIRSTKLEDSAMYFCASWFGEGNEQFFGPGTRLTVL.

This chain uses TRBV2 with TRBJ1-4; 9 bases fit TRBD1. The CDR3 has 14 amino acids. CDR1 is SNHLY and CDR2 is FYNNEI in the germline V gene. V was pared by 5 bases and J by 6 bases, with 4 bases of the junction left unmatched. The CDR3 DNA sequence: TGTGCCAGCAGTTATAGGACAGGGGATGAAAAACTGTTTTTT. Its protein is CASSYRTGDEKLFF.

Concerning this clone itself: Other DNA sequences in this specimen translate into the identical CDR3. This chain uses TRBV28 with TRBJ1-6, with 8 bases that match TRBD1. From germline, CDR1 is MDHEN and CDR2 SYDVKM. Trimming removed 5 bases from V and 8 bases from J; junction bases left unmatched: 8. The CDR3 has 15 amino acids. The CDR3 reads CASSPPLTGDSPLHF. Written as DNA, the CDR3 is TGTGCCAGCAGTCCACCCCTGACAGGGGATTCACCCCTCCACTTT.

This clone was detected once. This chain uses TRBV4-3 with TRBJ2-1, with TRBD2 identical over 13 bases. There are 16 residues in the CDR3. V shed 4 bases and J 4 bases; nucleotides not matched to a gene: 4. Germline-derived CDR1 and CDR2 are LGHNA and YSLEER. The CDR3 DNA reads TGCGCCAGCAGCCGCCTACTAGCGGGAGGGTACAATGAGCAGTTCTTC. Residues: CASSRLLAGGYNEQFF.

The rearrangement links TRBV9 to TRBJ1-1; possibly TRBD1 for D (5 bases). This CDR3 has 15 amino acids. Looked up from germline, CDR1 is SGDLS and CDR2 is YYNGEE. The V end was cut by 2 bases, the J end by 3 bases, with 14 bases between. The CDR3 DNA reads TGTGCCAGCAGCGTGGAGGGTTTGGGGGACACTGAAGCTTTCTTT. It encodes CASSVEGLGDTEAFF.

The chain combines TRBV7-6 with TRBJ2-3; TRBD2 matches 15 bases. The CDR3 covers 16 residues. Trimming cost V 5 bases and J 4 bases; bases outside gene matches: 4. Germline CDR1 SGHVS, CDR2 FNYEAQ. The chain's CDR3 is CASSPGLAGGPDTQYF. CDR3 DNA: TGTGCCAGCAGCCCCGGACTAGCGGGAGGGCCAGATACGCAGTATTTT.

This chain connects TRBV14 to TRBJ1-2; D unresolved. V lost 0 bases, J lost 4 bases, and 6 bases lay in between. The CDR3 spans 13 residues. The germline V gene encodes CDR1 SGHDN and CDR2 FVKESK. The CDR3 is CASSQERTYGYTF. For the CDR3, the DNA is TGTGCCAGCAGCCAAGAACGGACCTATGGCTACACCTTC. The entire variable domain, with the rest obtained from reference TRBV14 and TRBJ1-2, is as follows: EAGVTQFPSHSVIEKGQTVTLRCDPISGHDNLYWYRRVMGKEIKFLLHFVKESKQDESGMPNNRFLAERTGGTYSTLKVQPAELEDSGVYFCASSQERTYGYTFGSGTRLTVV.

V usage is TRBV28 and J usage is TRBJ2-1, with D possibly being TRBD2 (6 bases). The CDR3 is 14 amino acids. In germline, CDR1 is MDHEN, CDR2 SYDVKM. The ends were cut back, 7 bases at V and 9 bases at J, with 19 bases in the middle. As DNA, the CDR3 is TGTGCCAGCACTGACTGGGGACTCTGGGGTGAGCAGTTCTTC. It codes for CASTDWGLWGEQFF.

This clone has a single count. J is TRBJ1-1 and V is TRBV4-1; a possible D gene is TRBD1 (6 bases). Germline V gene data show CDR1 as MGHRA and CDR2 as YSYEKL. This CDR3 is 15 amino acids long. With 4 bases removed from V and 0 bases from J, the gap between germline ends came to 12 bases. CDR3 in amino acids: CASSLSQGMNTEAFF. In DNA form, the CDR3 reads TGCGCCAGCAGCCTATCACAGGGCATGAACACTGAAGCTTTCTTT.